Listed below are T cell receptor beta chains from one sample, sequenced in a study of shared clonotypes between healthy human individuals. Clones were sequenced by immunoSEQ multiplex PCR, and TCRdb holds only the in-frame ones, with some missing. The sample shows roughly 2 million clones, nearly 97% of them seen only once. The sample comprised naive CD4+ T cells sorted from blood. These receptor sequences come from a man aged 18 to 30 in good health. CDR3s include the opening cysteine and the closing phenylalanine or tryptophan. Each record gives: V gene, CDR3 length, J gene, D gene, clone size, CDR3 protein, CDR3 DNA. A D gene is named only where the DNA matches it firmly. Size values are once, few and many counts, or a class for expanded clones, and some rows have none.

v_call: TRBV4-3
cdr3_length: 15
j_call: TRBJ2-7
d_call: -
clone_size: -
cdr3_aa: CASSQENRDTYEQYF
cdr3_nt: TGCGCCAGCAGCCAAGAAAACAGGGATACCTACGAGCAGTACTTC

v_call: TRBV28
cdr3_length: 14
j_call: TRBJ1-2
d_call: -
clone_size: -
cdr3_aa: CASSLAQLNYGYTF
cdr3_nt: TGTGCCAGCAGTTTAGCCCAGCTTAACTATGGCTACACCTTC

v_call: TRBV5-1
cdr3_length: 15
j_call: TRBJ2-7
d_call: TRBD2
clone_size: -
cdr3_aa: CASSPTSGSAHEQYF
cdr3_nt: TGCGCCAGCAGCCCGACTAGCGGGAGCGCCCACGAGCAGTACTTC

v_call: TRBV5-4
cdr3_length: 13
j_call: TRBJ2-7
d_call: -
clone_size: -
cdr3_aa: CASSSGRNYEQYF
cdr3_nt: TGTGCCAGCAGCTCGGGCCGTAACTACGAGCAGTACTTC

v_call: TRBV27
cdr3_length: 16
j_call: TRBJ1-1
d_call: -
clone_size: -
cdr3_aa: CASSPQWGFTSTEAFF
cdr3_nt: TGTGCCAGCAGTCCCCAGTGGGGGTTCACGAGCACTGAAGCTTTCTTT

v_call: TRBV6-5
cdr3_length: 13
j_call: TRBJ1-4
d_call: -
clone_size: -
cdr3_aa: CASSWADNEKLFF
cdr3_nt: TGTGCCAGCAGTTGGGCAGATAATGAAAAACTGTTTTTT

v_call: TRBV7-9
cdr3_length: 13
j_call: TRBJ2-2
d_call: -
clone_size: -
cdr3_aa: CASNHLMNWELFF
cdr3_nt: TGTGCCAGCAACCATCTTATGAACTGGGAGCTGTTTTTT

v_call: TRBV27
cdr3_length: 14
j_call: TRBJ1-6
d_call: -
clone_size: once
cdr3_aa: CASRWTDGNSPLHF
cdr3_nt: TGTGCCAGCAGGTGGACGGACGGTAATTCACCCCTCCACTTT

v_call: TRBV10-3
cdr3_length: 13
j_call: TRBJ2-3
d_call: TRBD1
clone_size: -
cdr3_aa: CAISTGASDTQYF
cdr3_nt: TGTGCCATCTCAACAGGGGCTTCAGATACGCAGTATTTT

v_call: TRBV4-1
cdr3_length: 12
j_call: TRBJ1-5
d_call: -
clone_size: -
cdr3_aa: CASSQGSRPQHF
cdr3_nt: TGCGCCAGCAGCCAGGGATCAAGGCCCCAGCATTTT

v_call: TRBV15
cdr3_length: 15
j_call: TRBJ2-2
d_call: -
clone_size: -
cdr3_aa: CATSSRVLNTGELFF
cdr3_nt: TGTGCCACCAGCTCGAGGGTTCTAAACACCGGGGAGCTGTTTTTT

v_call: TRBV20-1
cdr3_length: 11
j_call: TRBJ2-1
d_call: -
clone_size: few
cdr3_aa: CSAKLDSEQFF
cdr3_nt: TGCAGTGCTAAGCTAGATTCTGAGCAGTTCTTC

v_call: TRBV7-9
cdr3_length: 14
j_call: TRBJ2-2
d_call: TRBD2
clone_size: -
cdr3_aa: CASSRTSNTGELFF
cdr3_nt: TGTGCCAGCAGTCGGACTAGCAACACCGGGGAGCTGTTTTTT

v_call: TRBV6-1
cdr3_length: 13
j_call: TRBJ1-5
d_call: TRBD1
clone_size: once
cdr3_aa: CASIKQGVQPQHF
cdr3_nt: TGTGCCAGCATTAAACAGGGGGTTCAGCCCCAGCATTTT

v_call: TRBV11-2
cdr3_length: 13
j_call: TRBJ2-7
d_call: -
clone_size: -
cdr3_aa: CASRRGATYEQYF
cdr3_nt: TGTGCCAGCAGAAGGGGGGCCACCTACGAGCAGTACTTC

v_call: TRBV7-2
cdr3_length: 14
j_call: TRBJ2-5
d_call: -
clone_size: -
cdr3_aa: CASSLSRASETQYF
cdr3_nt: TGTGCCAGCAGCTTATCACGCGCTTCAGAGACCCAGTACTTC

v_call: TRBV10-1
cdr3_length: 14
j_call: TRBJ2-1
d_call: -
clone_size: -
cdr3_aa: CASSRDISYNEQFF
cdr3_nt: TGCGCCAGCAGCCGGGACATTTCCTACAATGAGCAGTTCTTC

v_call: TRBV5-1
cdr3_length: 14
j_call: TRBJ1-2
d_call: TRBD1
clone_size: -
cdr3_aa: CASSLRTGDYGYTF
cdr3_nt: TGCGCCAGCAGCTTGCGGACAGGGGACTATGGCTACACCTTC

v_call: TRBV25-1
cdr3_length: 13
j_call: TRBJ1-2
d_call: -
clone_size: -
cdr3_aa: CASSVPGAYGYTF
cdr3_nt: TGTGCCAGCAGTGTACCGGGGGCGTATGGCTACACCTTC

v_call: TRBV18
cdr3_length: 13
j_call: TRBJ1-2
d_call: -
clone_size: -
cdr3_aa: CASSPQPAYGYTF
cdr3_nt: TGTGCCAGCTCACCCCAGCCTGCCTATGGCTACACCTTC

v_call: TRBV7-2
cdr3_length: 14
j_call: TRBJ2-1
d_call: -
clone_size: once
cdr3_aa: CASSSGLLYNEQFF
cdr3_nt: TGTGCCAGCAGCTCGGGACTCCTCTACAATGAGCAGTTCTTC

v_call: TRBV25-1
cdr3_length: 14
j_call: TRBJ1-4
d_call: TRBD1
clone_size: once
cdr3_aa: CASSPTGALPKLFF
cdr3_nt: TGTGCCAGCAGTCCTACAGGGGCCCTTCCTAAACTGTTTTTT

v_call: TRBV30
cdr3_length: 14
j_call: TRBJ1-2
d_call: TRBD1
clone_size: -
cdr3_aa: CASYPGGTNYGYTF
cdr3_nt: TGTGCCTCGTACCCAGGGGGTACTAACTATGGCTACACCTTC

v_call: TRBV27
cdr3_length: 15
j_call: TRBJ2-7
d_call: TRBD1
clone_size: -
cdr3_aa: CASSFWDRGIYEQYF
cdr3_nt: TGTGCCAGCAGTTTTTGGGACAGGGGTATCTACGAGCAGTACTTC

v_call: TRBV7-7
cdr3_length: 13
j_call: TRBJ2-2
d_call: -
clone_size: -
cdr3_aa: CASKAGNTGELFF
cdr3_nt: TGTGCTAGCAAGGCGGGAAACACCGGGGAGCTGTTTTTT

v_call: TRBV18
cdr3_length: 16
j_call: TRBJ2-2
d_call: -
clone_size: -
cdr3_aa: CASSTPPVAKAGELFF
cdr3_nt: TGTGCCAGCTCTACCCCCCCGGTAGCTAAGGCCGGGGAGCTGTTTTTT

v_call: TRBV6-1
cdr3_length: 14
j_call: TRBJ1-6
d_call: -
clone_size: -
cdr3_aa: CASKSVAGDSPLHF
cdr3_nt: TGTGCCAGCAAATCCGTGGCAGGGGACTCACCCCTCCACTTT

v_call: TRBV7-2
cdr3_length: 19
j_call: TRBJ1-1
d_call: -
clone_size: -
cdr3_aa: CASSLDPRGSSRVGTEAFF
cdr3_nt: TGTGCCAGCAGCTTAGATCCCCGGGGATCGTCTCGGGTAGGCACTGAAGCTTTCTTT

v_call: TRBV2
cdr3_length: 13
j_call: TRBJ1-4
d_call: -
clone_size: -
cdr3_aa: CASSRQKDEKLFF
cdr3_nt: TGTGCCAGCAGTAGACAGAAGGATGAAAAACTGTTTTTT

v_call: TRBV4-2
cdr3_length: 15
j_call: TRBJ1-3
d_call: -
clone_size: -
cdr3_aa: CASSQGRISGNTIYF
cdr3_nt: TGTGCCAGCAGCCAAGGTCGGATCTCTGGAAACACCATATATTTT

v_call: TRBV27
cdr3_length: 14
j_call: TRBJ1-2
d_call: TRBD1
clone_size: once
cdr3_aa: CASSRGQGPYGYTF
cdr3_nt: TGTGCCAGCAGCCGAGGACAGGGGCCCTATGGCTACACCTTC

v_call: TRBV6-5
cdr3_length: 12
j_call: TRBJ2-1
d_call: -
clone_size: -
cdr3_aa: CASTQHSGEQFF
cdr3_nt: TGTGCCAGCACCCAGCATTCAGGAGAGCAGTTCTTC

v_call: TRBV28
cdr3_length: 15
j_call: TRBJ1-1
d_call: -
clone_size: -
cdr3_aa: CASSRNGGAGTEAFF
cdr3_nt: TGTGCCAGCAGCCGCAACGGGGGGGCCGGCACTGAAGCTTTCTTT

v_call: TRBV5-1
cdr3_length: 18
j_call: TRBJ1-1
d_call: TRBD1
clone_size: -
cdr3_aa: CASSLYPTGIRGDTEAFF
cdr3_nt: TGCGCCAGCAGCTTGTACCCGACAGGGATAAGGGGAGACACTGAAGCTTTCTTT

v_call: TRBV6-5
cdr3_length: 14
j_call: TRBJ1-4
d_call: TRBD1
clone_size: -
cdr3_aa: CASETTGENEKLFF
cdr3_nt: TGTGCCAGCGAGACGACAGGGGAGAATGAAAAACTGTTTTTT

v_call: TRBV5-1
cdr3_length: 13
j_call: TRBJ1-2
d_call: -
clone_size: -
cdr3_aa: CASSATGDYGYTF
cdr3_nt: TGCGCCAGCAGCGCGACAGGAGACTATGGCTACACCTTC

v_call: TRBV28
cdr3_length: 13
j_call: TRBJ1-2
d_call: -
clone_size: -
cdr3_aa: CASSLGARYGYTF
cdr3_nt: TGTGCCAGCAGTTTGGGGGCGCGGTATGGCTACACCTTC

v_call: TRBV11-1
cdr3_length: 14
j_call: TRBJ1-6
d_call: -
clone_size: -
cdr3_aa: CASSPGTYNSPLHF
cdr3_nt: TGTGCCAGCAGCCCGGGTACCTATAATTCACCCCTCCACTTT

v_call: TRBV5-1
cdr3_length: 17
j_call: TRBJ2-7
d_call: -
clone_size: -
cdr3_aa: CASSLGPGHRVEDEQYF
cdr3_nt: TGCGCCAGCAGCTTGGGCCCGGGACATCGGGTAGAGGACGAGCAGTACTTC

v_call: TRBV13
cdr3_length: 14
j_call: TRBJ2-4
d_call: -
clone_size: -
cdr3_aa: CASSSQGKVNIQYF
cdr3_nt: TGTGCCAGCAGCTCCCAGGGTAAAGTAAACATTCAGTACTTC

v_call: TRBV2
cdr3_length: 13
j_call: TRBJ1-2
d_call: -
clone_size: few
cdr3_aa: CASSVGQGDGYTF
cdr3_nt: TGTGCCAGCAGTGTAGGGCAGGGAGATGGCTACACCTTC

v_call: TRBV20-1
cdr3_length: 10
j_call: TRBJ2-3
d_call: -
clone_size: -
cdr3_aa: CSGRADTQYF
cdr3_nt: TGCAGTGGCAGGGCAGATACGCAGTATTTT

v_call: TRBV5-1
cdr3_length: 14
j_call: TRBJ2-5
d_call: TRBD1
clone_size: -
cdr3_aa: CASSTGQGWETQYF
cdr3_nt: TGCGCCAGCAGCACCGGACAGGGATGGGAGACCCAGTACTTC

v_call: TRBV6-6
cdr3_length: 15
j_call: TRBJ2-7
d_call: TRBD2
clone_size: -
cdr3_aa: CASITTSGSWYEQYF
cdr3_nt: TGTGCCAGCATCACGACTAGCGGGAGTTGGTACGAGCAGTACTTC

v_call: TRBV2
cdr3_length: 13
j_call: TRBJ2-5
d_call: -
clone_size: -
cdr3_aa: CASNEVRQETQYF
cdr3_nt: TGTGCCAGCAACGAAGTGAGGCAAGAGACCCAGTACTTC

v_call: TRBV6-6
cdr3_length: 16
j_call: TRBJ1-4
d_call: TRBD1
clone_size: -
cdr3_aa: CASTDRGRLVNEKLFF
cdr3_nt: TGTGCCAGCACCGACAGGGGGCGTTTAGTGAATGAAAAACTGTTTTTT

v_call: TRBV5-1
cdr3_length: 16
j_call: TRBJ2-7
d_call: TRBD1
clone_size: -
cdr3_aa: CASSLEDRGVHYEQYF
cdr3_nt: TGCGCCAGCAGCTTGGAGGACAGGGGTGTCCACTACGAGCAGTACTTC

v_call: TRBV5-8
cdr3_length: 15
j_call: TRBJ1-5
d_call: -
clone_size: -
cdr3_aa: CASSLGSGVGQPQHF
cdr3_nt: TGTGCCAGCAGCTTGGGATCAGGGGTAGGGCAGCCCCAGCATTTT

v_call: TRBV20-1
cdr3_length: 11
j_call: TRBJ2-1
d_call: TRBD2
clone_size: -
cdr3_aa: CSARGLAEQFF
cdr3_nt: TGCAGTGCTAGGGGACTAGCGGAGCAGTTCTTC